Listed below are T cell receptor beta chains from one sample, sequenced in a study of blood T cell repertoires in COVID-19. Using immunoSEQ multiplex PCR, the repertoire was profiled, and TCRdb retains in-frame clones only, with some absent. The sample records 8,800 or so clones, over 75% being singletons. Sequenced material: peripheral blood. The receptors come from a human donor in a cohort sampled during active COVID-19. Each CDR3 is given with its conserved first and last residue.

v_gene,CDR3aa
TRBV29-1,CSVVIAGRNEQFF
TRBV28,CASSRGLLGSYGYTF
TRBV6-5,CASRTGTGLETQYF
TRBV6-5,CASILLYRGAYEQYF
TRBV5-4,CASSLVGSGIETQYF
TRBV11-2,CASSLLPDTGEQYF
TRBV5-1,CASSVQQGANTEAFF
TRBV30,CAWGDRIYQPQHF
TRBV3-1/TRBV3-2,CASSFGLVGYEQYF
TRBV19,CASTRDTQGRETQYF
TRBV7-9,CASILGSTSGSGETQYF
TRBV10-3,CAISEGLAGVDTQYF
TRBV2,CASSITGGGGYTF
TRBV2,CASSGEGIYIQYF
TRBV4-1,CASSQAPGVVGETQYF
TRBV29-1,CSVETPGDYEQYF
TRBV28,CASSLRGSRNTGELFF
TRBV5-1,CASSLDSRGTDTQYF
TRBV28,CASSLWGRLAGPETQYF
TRBV18,CASSPETGEIEQYF
TRBV15,CATSLAGRGDYEQYF
TRBV29-1,CSVADRVYNEQFF
TRBV7-9,CASSVPGTQAGEQYF
TRBV27,CASSFDRPSSGNTIYF
TRBV11-1,CASSSTGAEQYF
TRBV30,CASSTGRWEDYGYTF
TRBV4-1,CASSQEPAGVGTQYF
TRBV6-5,CASSYSLQGRNTIYF